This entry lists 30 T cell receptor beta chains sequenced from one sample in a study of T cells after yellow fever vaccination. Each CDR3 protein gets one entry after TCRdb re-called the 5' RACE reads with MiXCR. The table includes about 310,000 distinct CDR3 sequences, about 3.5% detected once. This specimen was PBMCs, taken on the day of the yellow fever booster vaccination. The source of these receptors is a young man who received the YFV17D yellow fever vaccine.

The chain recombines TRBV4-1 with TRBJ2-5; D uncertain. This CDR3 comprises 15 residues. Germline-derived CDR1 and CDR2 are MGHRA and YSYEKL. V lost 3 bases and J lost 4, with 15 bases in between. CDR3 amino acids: CASSQVFGAAETQYF. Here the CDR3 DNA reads TGCGCCAGCAGCCAGGTTTTTGGTGCGGCAGAGACCCAGTACTTC.

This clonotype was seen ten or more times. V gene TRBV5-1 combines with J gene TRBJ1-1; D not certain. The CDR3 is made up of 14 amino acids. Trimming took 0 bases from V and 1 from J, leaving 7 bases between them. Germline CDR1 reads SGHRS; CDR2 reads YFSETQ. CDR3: CASSLGTENTEAFF. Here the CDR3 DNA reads TGCGCCAGCAGCTTGGGTACTGAGAACACTGAAGCTTTCTTT. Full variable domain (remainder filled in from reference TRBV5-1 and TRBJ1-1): KAGVTQTPRYLIKTRGQQVTLSCSPISGHRSVSWYQQTPGQGLQFLFEYFSETQRNKGNFPGRFSGRQFSNSRSEMNVSTLELGDSALYLCASSLGTENTEAFFGQGTRLTVV.

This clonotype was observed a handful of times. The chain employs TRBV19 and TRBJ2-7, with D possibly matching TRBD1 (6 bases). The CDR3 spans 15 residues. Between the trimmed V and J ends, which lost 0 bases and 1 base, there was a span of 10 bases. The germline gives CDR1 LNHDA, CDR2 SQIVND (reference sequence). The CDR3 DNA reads TGTGCCAGTAGTATAGAAAAGGGGGTATCCTACGAGCAGTACTTC. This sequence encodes CASSIEKGVSYEQYF.

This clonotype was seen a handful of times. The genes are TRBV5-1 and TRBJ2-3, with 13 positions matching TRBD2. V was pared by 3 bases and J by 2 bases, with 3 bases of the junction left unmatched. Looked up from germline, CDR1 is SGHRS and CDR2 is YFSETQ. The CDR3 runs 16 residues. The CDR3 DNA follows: TGCGCCAGCAGCTGGGGACTAGCGGGGATCACAGATACGCAGTATTTT. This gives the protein CASSWGLAGITDTQYF. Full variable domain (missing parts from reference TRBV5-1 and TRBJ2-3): KAGVTQTPRYLIKTRGQQVTLSCSPISGHRSVSWYQQTPGQGLQFLFEYFSETQRNKGNFPGRFSGRQFSNSRSEMNVSTLELGDSALYLCASSWGLAGITDTQYFGPGTRLTVL.

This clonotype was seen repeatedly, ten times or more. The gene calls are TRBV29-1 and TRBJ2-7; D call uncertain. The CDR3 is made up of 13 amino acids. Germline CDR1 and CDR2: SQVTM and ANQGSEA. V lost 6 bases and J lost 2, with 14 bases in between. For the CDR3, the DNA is TGCAGCGTCCGTAGTTCCAGAGCCTACGAGCAGTACTTC. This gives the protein CSVRSSRAYEQYF.

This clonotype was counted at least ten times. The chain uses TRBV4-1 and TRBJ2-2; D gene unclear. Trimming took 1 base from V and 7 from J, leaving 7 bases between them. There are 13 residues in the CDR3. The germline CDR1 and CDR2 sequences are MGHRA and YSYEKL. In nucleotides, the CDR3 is TGCGCCAGCAGCCAAGCATTTGGCGGGGAGCTGTTTTTT. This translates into CASSQAFGGELFF.

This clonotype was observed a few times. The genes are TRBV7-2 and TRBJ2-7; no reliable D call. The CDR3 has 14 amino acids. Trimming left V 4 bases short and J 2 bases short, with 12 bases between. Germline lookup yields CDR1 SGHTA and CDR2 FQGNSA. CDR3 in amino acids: CASSSYLRTYEQYV. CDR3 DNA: TGTGCCAGCAGCTCGTATCTAAGGACCTACGAGCAGTACGTC.

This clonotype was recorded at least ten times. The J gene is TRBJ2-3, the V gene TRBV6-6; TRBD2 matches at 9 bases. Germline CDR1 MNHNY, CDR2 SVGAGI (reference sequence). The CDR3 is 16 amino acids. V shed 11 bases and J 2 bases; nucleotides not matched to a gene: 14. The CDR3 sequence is CAGTEWAGGITDTQYF. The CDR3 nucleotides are TGTGCCGGTACTGAATGGGCGGGGGGGATCACAGATACGCAGTATTTT.

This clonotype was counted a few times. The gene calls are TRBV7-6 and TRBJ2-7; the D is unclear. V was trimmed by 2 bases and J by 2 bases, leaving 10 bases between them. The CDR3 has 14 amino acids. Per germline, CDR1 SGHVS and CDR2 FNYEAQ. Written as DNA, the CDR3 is TGTGCCAGCAGCTTAACGGGTTCCCCCTACGAGCAGTACTTC. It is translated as CASSLTGSPYEQYF. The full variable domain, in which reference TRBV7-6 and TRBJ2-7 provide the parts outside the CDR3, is GAGVSQSPRYKVTKRGQDVALRCDPISGHVSLYWYRQALGQGPEFLTYFNYEAQQDKSGLPNDRFSAERPEGSISTLTIQRTEQRDSAMYRCASSLTGSPYEQYFGPGTRLTVT.

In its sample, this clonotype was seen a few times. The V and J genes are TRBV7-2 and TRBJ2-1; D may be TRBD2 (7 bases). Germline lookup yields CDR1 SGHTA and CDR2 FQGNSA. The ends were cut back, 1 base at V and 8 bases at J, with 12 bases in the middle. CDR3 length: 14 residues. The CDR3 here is CASSLGGGGYEQFF. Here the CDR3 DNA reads TGTGCCAGCAGCTTAGGTGGCGGGGGCTATGAGCAGTTCTTC.

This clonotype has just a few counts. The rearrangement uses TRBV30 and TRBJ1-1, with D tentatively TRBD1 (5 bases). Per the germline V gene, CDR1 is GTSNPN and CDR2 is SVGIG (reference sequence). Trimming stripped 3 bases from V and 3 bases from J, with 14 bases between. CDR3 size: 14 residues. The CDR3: CAWRSSPGDTEAFF. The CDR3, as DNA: TGTGCCTGGAGATCTTCGCCGGGGGACACTGAAGCTTTCTTT.

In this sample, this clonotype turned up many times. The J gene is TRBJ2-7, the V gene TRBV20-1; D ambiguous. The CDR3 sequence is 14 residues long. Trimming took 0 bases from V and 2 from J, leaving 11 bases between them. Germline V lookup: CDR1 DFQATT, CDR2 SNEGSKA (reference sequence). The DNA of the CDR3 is TGCAGTGCTAGAGATTCAGTAAGGCCCTACGAGCAGTACTTC. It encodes CSARDSVRPYEQYF.

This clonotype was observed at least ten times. The CDR3 DNA reads TGCGCCAGCAGCCAAGATATTGTCTCTGGGGCCAACGTCCTGACTTTC. Encoded protein: CASSQDIVSGANVLTF. The J gene is TRBJ2-6, the V gene TRBV4-3, with D unclear. CDR1 is LGHNA and CDR2 is YSLEER in the germline V gene. V lost 0 bases, J lost 0 bases, and 6 bases lay in between. CDR3 length: 16 amino acids.

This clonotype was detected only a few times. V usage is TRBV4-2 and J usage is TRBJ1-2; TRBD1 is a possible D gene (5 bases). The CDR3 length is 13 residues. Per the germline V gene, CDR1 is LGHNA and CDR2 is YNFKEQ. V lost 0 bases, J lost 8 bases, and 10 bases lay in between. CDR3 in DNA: TGTGCCAGCAGCCAAGAACGGGGCAGAGGCTACACCTTC. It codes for CASSQERGRGYTF.

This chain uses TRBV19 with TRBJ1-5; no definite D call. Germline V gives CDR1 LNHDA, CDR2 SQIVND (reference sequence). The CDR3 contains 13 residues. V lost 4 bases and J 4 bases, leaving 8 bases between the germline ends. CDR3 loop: CASSNRGNQPQHF. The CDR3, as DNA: TGTGCCAGTAGTAATCGAGGAAATCAGCCCCAGCATTTT.

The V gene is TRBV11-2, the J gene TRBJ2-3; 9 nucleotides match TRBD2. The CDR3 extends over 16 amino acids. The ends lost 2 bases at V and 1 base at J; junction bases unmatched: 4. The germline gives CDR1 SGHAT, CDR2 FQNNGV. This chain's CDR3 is CASSLRRGGGTDTQYF. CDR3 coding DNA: TGTGCCAGCAGCTTAAGGCGGGGGGGGGGCACAGATACGCAGTATTTT.

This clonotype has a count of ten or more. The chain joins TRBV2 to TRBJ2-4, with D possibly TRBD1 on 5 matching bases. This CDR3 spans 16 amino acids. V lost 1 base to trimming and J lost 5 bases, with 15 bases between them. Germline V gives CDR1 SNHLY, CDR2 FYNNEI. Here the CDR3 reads CASSEGMGLTQNIQYF. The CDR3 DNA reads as TGTGCCAGCAGTGAAGGAATGGGGCTGACACAAAACATTCAGTACTTC.

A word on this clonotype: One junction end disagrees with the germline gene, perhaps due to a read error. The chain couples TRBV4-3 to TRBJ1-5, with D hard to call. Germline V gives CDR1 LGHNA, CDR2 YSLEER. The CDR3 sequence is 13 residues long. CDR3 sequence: CASSQGENQPQQF. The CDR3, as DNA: TGCGCCAGCAGCCAAGGCGAGAATCAGCCCCAGCAATTT.

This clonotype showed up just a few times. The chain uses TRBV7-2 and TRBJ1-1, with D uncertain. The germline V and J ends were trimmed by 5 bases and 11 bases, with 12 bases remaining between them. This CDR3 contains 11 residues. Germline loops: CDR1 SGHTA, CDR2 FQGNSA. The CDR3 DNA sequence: TGTGCCAGCAGCCACGGGCCTGGGGCTTTCTTT. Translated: CASSHGPGAFF. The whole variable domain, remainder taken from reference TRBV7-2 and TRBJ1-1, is GAGVSQSPSNKVTEKGKDVELRCDPISGHTALYWYRQSLGQGLEFLIYFQGNSAPDKSGLPSDRFSAERTGGSVSTLTIQRTQQEDSAVYLCASSHGPGAFFGQGTRLTVV.

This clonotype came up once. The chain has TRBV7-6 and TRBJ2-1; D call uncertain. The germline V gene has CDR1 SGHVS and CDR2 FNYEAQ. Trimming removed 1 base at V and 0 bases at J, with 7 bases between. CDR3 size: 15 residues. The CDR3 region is CASSLDWGSYNEQFF. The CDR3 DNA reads TGTGCCAGCAGCTTAGATTGGGGCTCCTACAATGAGCAGTTCTTC. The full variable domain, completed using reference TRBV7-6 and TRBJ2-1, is GAGVSQSPRYKVTKRGQDVALRCDPISGHVSLYWYRQALGQGPEFLTYFNYEAQQDKSGLPNDRFSAERPEGSISTLTIQRTEQRDSAMYRCASSLDWGSYNEQFFGPGTRLTVL.

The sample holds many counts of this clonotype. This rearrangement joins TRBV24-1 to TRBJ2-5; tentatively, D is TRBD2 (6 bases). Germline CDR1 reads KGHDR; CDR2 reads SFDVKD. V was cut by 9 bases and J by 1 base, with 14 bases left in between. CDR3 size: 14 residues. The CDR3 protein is CATADSGPQETQYF. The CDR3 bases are TGTGCCACCGCTGATAGCGGCCCCCAAGAGACCCAGTACTTC.

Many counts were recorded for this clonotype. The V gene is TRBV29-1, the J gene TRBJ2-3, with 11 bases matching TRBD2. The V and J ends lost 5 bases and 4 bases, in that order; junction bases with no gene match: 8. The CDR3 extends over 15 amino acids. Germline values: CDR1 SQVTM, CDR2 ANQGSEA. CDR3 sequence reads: CSVHVAGGNPDTQYF. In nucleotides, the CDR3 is TGCAGCGTTCATGTAGCGGGGGGGAACCCAGATACGCAGTATTTT.

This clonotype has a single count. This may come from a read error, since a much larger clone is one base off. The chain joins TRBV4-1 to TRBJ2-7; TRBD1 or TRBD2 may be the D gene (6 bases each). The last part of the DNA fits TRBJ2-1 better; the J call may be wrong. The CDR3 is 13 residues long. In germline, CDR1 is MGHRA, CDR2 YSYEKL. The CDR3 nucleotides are TGCGCCAGCAGCCGGGGGCAGGACTACGAGCAGTTCTTC. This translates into CASSRGQDYEQFF.

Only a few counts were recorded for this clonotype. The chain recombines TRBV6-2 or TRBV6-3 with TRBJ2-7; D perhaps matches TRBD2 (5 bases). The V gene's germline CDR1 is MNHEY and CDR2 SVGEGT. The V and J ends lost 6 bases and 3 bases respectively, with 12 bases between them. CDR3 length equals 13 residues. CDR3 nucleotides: TGTGCCAGCAGCAAAGGACTGATCTACGAGCAGTACTTC. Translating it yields CASSKGLIYEQYF.

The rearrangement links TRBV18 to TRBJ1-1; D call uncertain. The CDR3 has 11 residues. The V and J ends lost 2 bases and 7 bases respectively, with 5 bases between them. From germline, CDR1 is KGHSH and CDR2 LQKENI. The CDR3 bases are TGTGCCAGCTCACCAAACGTTGAAGCTTTCTTT. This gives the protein CASSPNVEAFF.

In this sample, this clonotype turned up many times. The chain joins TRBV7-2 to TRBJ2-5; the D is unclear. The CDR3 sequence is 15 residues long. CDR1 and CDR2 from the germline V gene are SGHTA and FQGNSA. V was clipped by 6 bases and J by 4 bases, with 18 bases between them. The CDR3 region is CASRNSVSEAETQYF. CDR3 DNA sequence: TGTGCCAGCAGAAATTCCGTCTCTGAAGCAGAGACCCAGTACTTC.

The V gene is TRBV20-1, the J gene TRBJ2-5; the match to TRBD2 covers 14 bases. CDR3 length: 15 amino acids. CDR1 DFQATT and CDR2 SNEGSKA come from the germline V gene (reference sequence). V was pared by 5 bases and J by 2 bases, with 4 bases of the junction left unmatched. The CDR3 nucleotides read TGCAGTGCTGATGGACTAGCGGGGGGTCAAGAGACCCAGTACTTC. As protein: CSADGLAGGQETQYF.

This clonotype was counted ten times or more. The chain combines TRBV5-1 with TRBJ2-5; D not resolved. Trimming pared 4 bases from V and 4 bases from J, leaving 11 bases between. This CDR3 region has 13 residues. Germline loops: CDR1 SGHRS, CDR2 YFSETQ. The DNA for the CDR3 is TGCGCCAGCAGCGGCCCGGAAGGAGAGACCCAGTACTTC. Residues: CASSGPEGETQYF.

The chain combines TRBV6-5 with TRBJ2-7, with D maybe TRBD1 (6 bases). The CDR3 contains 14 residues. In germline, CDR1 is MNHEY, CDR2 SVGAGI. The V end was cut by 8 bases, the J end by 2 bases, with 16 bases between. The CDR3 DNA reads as TGTGCCAGCGGAGTAACCCGACAGGCCTACGAGCAGTACTTC. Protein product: CASGVTRQAYEQYF.

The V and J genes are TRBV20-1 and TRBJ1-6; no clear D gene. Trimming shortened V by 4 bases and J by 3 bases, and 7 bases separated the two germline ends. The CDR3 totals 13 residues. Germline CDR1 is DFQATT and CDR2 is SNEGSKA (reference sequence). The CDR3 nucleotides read TGCAGTGCTATCCGAGACTATAATTCACCCCTCCACTTT. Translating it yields CSAIRDYNSPLHF.